The subject of this entry is one T cell receptor (beta chain). The antigen it binds to is not known. No base quality values were provided; no much bigger clone lies one nucleotide off. The data stem from a study of cytomegalovirus exposure and HLA in healthy donors (TCRdb year 2017). Regarding the research as a whole: The 666 repertoires of the first cohort and the 120 validation repertoires were produced on the same platform, according to a later analysis. The study combined high-throughput TCR immunosequencing, statistical association of individual TCRs with disease status, and machine learning to predict cytomegalovirus infection status. The study aimed to test whether cataloging public T cell receptors could reveal signatures of past pathogen exposure. Along with the roughly 670-subject first cohort, a separate validation cohort of 120 different subjects was used.

Libraries were built with the immunoSEQ multiplex PCR assay. Concerning the study's data processing: A statistical classification framework was developed to diagnose cytomegalovirus status using the catalog of TCR beta chain sequences. The source is immuneACCESS, and TCRdb retained only in-frame sequences with V and J called. Part of the clones is not carried over; for the studies checked, unresolved V genes explain less than half of this, and the remainder is unexplained. V and J calls and clone size come straight from that table; D and trimming were deduced from the DNA. This sample is represented by a few hundred thousand clones; 65% to 90% of them were singletons. Roughly 0.99% of the sample goes to the ten largest clones. CDR1 and CDR2 are drawn from the germline V gene: SGHTA, FQGNSA. V loses 5 bases at its end and J loses 3 bases; junction bases beyond the gene matches: 9. Spanning cysteine to phenylalanine, the CDR3 consists of 16 amino acids. The DNA shown is the 48-base CDR3, in frame from base 1.

Overall study results and their limits: A total of roughly 160 TCR beta chains were listed by the study as associated with cytomegalovirus. It was suggested by the authors that the approach could potentially be generalized to other disease states and immunological phenotypes. Most TCR sequences were observed very rarely across donors, whereas some public TCRs were present in many individuals. A later analysis had no HLA typing for the validation cohort, so co-occurrence there was scored across all 120 or so repertoires. In a later analysis, TCRs clustered in the first cohort were found to also tend to co-occur in the 120 or so validation repertoires, with about 94% of cluster scores above 0. A few of the identified cytomegalovirus-associated TCR beta chains were confirmed in vitro to be specific for cytomegalovirus antigens. The classifier was reported to diagnose cytomegalovirus status with high specificity and sensitivity in both the original and validation cohorts.

The donors belonged to the validation cohort of around 120 subjects, which was separate from the roughly 680-subject first cohort. This receptor was taken from a woman aged 18-29 years in good health and CMV-seronegative. The chain is assembled from TRBV7-2 and TRBJ2-7, with 11 bases matching TRBD2. Material: PBMCs. The bases are TGTGCCAGCAGCAAATTTGTGACTAGCGGGGACTACGAGCAGTACTTC. Translated, this gives CASSKFVTSGDYEQYF. With the rest looked up from the reference TRBV7-2 and TRBJ2-7 genes rather than sequenced, the full variable domain is GAGVSQSPSNKVTEKGKDVELRCDPISGHTALYWYRQSLGQGLEFLIYFQGNSAPDKSGLPSDRFSAERTGGSVSTLTIQRTQQEDSAVYLCASSKFVTSGDYEQYFGPGTRLTVT.